The 27 T cell receptor beta chains below were found in one sample sequenced in a study of CD8 T cells in ankylosing spondylitis. TCRdb ran MiXCR on the 5' RACE reads and lists one entry per CDR3 protein. Of fewer than 130,000 distinct CDR3 sequences in the sample, around 24% were seen once. Specimen: synovial fluid, either unsorted or a sorted T cell fraction (not recorded which). The source of these receptors is a male donor with ankylosing spondylitis.

The rearrangement joins TRBV5-1 to TRBJ1-5; the D gene is possibly TRBD1 (5 bases). CDR1 and CDR2 from the germline V gene are SGHRS and YFSETQ. Trimming left V 0 bases short and J 6 bases short, with 10 bases between. The CDR3 has 14 amino acids. CDR3 sequence (DNA): TGCGCCAGCAGCTTGGACGGGGCTGGTCAGCCCCAGCATTTT. It codes for CASSLDGAGQPQHF.

The chain uses TRBV11-1 and TRBJ2-1; 13 bases are shared with TRBD2. The CDR3 sequence is 17 residues long. Germline trimming cut 5 bases from V and 7 bases from J; bases unmatched to any gene: 11. Germline CDR1 SGHAT, CDR2 FQDESV (reference sequence). The CDR3 nucleotides read TGTGCCAGCAGCCCCAGGGGGACTAGCGGGACGGGGAATGAGCAGTTCTTC. Residues: CASSPRGTSGTGNEQFF.

The chain combines TRBV29-1 with TRBJ1-2; 9 bases match TRBD1. This CDR3 has 12 amino acids. Germline assignment: CDR1 SQVTM and CDR2 ANQGSEA. After removal of 7 bases from V and 5 bases from J, the junction contained 5 bases not matched to a gene. The CDR3 DNA is TGCAGCGCGACAGGGGGATCTTATGGCTACACCTTC. Translation gives CSATGGSYGYTF.

This chain links TRBV29-1 with TRBJ2-1; 7 nucleotides agree with TRBD1. Germline V lookup: CDR1 SQVTM, CDR2 ANQGSEA. With 8 bases clipped from V and 6 bases from J, the junction kept 10 bases outside the gene matches. This CDR3 has 13 amino acids. CDR3 amino acids: CSFRGSASNEQFF. In DNA form, the CDR3 reads TGCAGCTTCAGGGGGAGCGCATCCAATGAGCAGTTCTTC.

A few counts support this clonotype. The chain couples TRBV5-1 to TRBJ1-3, with unresolved D. This CDR3 is built from 15 residues. Germline V CDR1 and CDR2: SGHRS, YFSETQ. Trimming stripped 4 bases from V and 4 bases from J, with 15 bases between. CDR3 amino acids: CASSTGQTAGNTIYF. The DNA of the CDR3 is TGCGCCAGCAGCACGGGTCAAACGGCGGGAAACACCATATATTTT.

This clonotype is classed as medium-sized (0.01 to 0.1%). The CDR3 region is CASSQVRTYEQYF. CDR3 in DNA: TGTGCCAGCAGCCAAGTGAGGACCTACGAGCAGTACTTC. This sequence joins TRBV7-9 and TRBJ2-7; D ambiguous. Trimming stripped 5 bases from V and 2 bases from J, with 10 bases between. Germline V gene lookup returns CDR1 SEHNR and CDR2 FQNEAQ (reference sequence). This CDR3 has 13 residues.

The table lists this clonotype with a few counts. The chain has TRBV15 and TRBJ1-2, with D possibly matching TRBD1 (5 bases). Germline V gene sequence: CDR1 LNHNV, CDR2 YYDKDF (reference sequence). The CDR3 runs to 15 residues. Deletions cut 0 bases from V and 5 bases from J, with 13 bases between. CDR3 region: CATSRDGGLSYGYTF. Here the CDR3 DNA reads TGTGCCACCAGCAGAGATGGGGGACTTAGTTATGGCTACACCTTC.

This clonotype has at least ten counts. The chain uses TRBV7-2 and TRBJ2-2; a possible D gene is TRBD1 (6 bases). V was pared by 6 bases and J by 5 bases, with 16 bases between. This CDR3 contains 15 residues. Germline V gene data show CDR1 as SGHTA and CDR2 as FQGNSA. CDR3 in DNA: TGTGCCAGCAGTACATTAACAGGGTTTACCGGGGAGCTGTTTTTT. Protein: CASSTLTGFTGELFF.

The chain is built from TRBV20-1 and TRBJ2-2, with 9 bases that match TRBD1. The germline CDR1 and CDR2 sequences are DFQATT and SNEGSKA (reference sequence). This CDR3 is built from 16 residues. After removal of 2 bases from V and 6 bases from J, the junction contained 10 bases not matched to a gene. The CDR3 is CSARSRDRAYSGELFF. The DNA for the CDR3 is TGCAGTGCTAGATCCCGGGACAGGGCTTATTCCGGGGAGCTGTTTTTT.

CDR3 amino acids: CASGQVFNEQFF. CDR3 sequence (DNA): TGTGCCAGTGGTCAGGTGTTCAATGAGCAGTTCTTC. The J gene is TRBJ2-1, the V gene TRBV7-2; D ambiguous. CDR3 length equals 12 residues. The germline CDR1 and CDR2 sequences are SGHTA and FQGNSA. Trimming pared 9 bases from V and 6 bases from J, leaving 12 bases between. Drawing the rest from reference TRBV7-2 and TRBJ2-1, the complete variable domain is GAGVSQSPSNKVTEKGKDVELRCDPISGHTALYWYRQSLGQGLEFLIYFQGNSAPDKSGLPSDRFSAERTGGSVSTLTIQRTQQEDSAVYLCASGQVFNEQFFGPGTRLTVL.

The CDR3 bases are TGTGCCAGCAGCTCCGGGACAGGGGTCGATACGCAGTATTTT. This gives the protein CASSSGTGVDTQYF. J is TRBJ2-3 and V is TRBV28, with 10 nucleotides matching TRBD1. Per germline, CDR1 MDHEN and CDR2 SYDVKM. V was clipped by 6 bases and J by 6 bases; unmatched bases: 6. CDR3 length equals 14 residues. Full variable domain (missing parts from reference TRBV28 and TRBJ2-3): DVKVTQSSRYLVKRTGEKVFLECVQDMDHENMFWYRQDPGLGLRLIYFSYDVKMKEKGDIPEGYSVSREKKERFSLILESASTNQTSMYLCASSSGTGVDTQYFGPGTRLTVL.

This clonotype was picked up a small number of times. V is TRBV7-9 and J is TRBJ1-5; D not certain. The CDR3 is 13 residues long. V was shortened by 4 bases and J by 5 bases, with 9 bases between the two germline ends. The germline V gene has CDR1 SEHNR and CDR2 FQNEAQ (reference sequence). The CDR3 sequence: CASSSNSDQPQHF. The CDR3 nucleotides are TGTGCCAGCAGCTCAAATTCCGATCAGCCCCAGCATTTT.

This clonotype was counted at least ten times. The chain couples TRBV7-2 to TRBJ2-5, with D hard to call. V dropped 4 bases and J dropped 5 bases, with 11 bases sitting between them. The CDR3 spans 13 residues. Germline V gene sequence: CDR1 SGHTA, CDR2 FQGNSA. The CDR3 bases are TGTGCCAGCAGCTCTGAGATTTCGGAGACCCAGTACTTC. Its translation is CASSSEISETQYF.

The V call is TRBV4-2, the J call TRBJ2-2; 8 nucleotides agree with TRBD2. The CDR3 consists of 19 residues. The V gene end was trimmed by 1 base and the J gene end by 4 bases; junction bases not matched to a gene: 14. Germline CDR1 is LGHNA and CDR2 is YNFKEQ. CDR3: CASSQVDSRLAGGTGELFF. CDR3 DNA: TGTGCCAGCAGCCAAGTGGATTCGCGGCTAGCGGGTGGCACCGGGGAGCTGTTTTTT.

The J gene is TRBJ2-1, the V gene TRBV6-1, with D possibly TRBD2 on 6 matching bases. From germline, CDR1 is MNHNS and CDR2 SASEGT. The CDR3 is 15 residues long. Trimming removed 4 bases at V and 6 bases at J, with 16 bases between. CDR3 in amino acids: CASSGSGVRVNEQFF. CDR3 DNA sequence: TGTGCCAGCAGTGGCTCGGGGGTCCGGGTCAATGAGCAGTTCTTC.

The chain carries TRBV2 and TRBJ2-7; the D is unclear. V dropped 2 bases and J dropped 4 bases, with 12 bases sitting between them. Per germline, CDR1 SNHLY and CDR2 FYNNEI. The CDR3 runs 14 residues. The CDR3 spells CASSESQAGYEQYF. CDR3 coding DNA: TGTGCCAGCAGTGAAAGCCAAGCTGGTTACGAGCAGTACTTC. Looking up the rest from reference TRBV2 and TRBJ2-7 gives the full variable domain: EPEVTQTPSHQVTQMGQEVILRCVPISNHLYFYWYRQILGQKVEFLVSFYNNEISEKSEIFDDQFSVERPDGSNFTLKIRSTKLEDSAMYFCASSESQAGYEQYFGPGTRLTVT.

Only a few counts were recorded for this clonotype. The chain links TRBV10-3 to TRBJ1-6; 7 bases are a match to TRBD1. The CDR3 spans 14 residues. Germline V gives CDR1 ENHRY, CDR2 SYGVKD. Germline trimming cut 8 bases from V and 10 bases from J; bases unmatched to any gene: 11. The CDR3 sequence: CAIATRDRESPLHF. DNA for the CDR3: TGTGCCATCGCGACCCGGGACAGAGAATCACCCCTCCACTTT.

This clonotype has a handful of counts. The rearrangement uses TRBV20-1 and TRBJ2-1; D perhaps matches TRBD2 (5 bases). Trimming removed 1 base at V and 6 bases at J, with 13 bases between. The CDR3 loop spans 14 amino acids. Germline values: CDR1 DFQATT, CDR2 SNEGSKA (reference sequence). As DNA, the CDR3 is TGCAGTGCTAGAGCGCCACTAGGGCTCAATGAGCAGTTCTTC. It translates to CSARAPLGLNEQFF.

This clonotype was counted a few times. CDR3 region: CASSRDRAADIQYF. The DNA of the CDR3 is TGTGCCAGCAGCCGAGACAGGGCGGCGGACATTCAGTACTTC. The V call is TRBV14, the J call TRBJ2-4; 7 nucleotides match TRBD1. The junction had 8 bases not matched to a gene; V was cut back by 4 bases and J by 8 bases. Germline CDR1 SGHDN, CDR2 FVKESK. The CDR3 length is 14 residues.

This clonotype turned up a few times. The chain links TRBV27 to TRBJ1-2, with D possibly matching TRBD1 (5 bases). CDR1 and CDR2 (germline): MNHEY, SMNVEV (reference sequence). This CDR3 spans 14 amino acids. V lost 2 bases, J lost 7 bases, and 14 bases lay in between. CDR3 bases: TGTGCCAGCAGTTTACAGGGCTCCCTTACTGGCTACACCTTC. Translated, it gives CASSLQGSLTGYTF.

This sequence joins TRBV6-1 and TRBJ2-1, with 7 positions matching TRBD2. With V trimmed by 11 bases and J by 2 bases, 12 bases remained unmatched. The CDR3 is 15 residues long. The germline CDR1 and CDR2 sequences are MNHNS and SASEGT. CDR3 bases: TGTGCCGGCTCGGACGGGAGGTCCGCCTACAATGAGCAGTTCTTC. Translation gives CAGSDGRSAYNEQFF.

This clonotype was seen at least ten times. J is TRBJ2-2 and V is TRBV11-2; D might be TRBD1 (5 bases). This CDR3 has 14 amino acids. CDR1 is SGHAT, CDR2 FQNNGV, per germline. The germline V and J ends were trimmed by 2 bases and 6 bases, with 10 bases remaining between them. CDR3 coding DNA: TGTGCCAGCAGCTTATTCGAAGGGGCCGGGGAGCTGTTTTTT. This sequence encodes CASSLFEGAGELFF.

This clonotype was observed a handful of times. This sequence joins TRBV20-1 and TRBJ1-2, with 8 bases matching TRBD1. V shed 5 bases and J 2 bases; nucleotides not matched to a gene: 7. CDR3 length: 14 amino acids. Germline V gene data show CDR1 as DFQATT and CDR2 as SNEGSKA (reference sequence). The CDR3 DNA is TGCAGTGCTGACACCGGGACAGGAAACTATGGCTACACCTTC. Residues: CSADTGTGNYGYTF.

This clonotype came up a few times. The chain combines TRBV20-1 with TRBJ2-1, with TRBD2 matching over 11 bases. Per the germline V gene, CDR1 is DFQATT and CDR2 is SNEGSKA (reference sequence). The CDR3 is 19 amino acids. The V gene end was trimmed by 2 bases and the J gene end by 8 bases; junction bases not matched to a gene: 20. The CDR3 loop is CSARTLAGGISMRFDEQFF. Here the CDR3 DNA reads TGCAGTGCTAGAACCCTAGCGGGAGGTATATCAATGAGGTTCGATGAGCAGTTCTTC.

The chain couples TRBV5-1 to TRBJ2-3; D uncertain. The CDR3 is made up of 13 amino acids. Germline CDR1 SGHRS, CDR2 YFSETQ. V was shortened by 0 bases and J by 5 bases, with 7 bases between the two germline ends. The chain's CDR3 is CASSLEGLDTQYF. CDR3 DNA sequence: TGCGCCAGCAGCTTGGAGGGATTAGATACGCAGTATTTT. Together with reference TRBV5-1 and TRBJ2-3, the CDR3 gives the full variable domain: KAGVTQTPRYLIKTRGQQVTLSCSPISGHRSVSWYQQTPGQGLQFLFEYFSETQRNKGNFPGRFSGRQFSNSRSEMNVSTLELGDSALYLCASSLEGLDTQYFGPGTRLTVL.

This clonotype was picked up a small number of times. At one boundary the junction diverges from the germline segment, which might be a read error. The chain has TRBV6-1 and TRBJ2-3; the match to TRBD2 covers 12 bases. The CDR3 consists of 15 residues. Germline CDR1 and CDR2: MNHNS and SASEGT. In nucleotides, the CDR3 is TGTGACAGCAGTGCCCTAGCGGGAGGGTCAGATACGCAGTATTTT. It yields the protein CDSSALAGGSDTQYF.

This clonotype was counted only a few times. The chain joins TRBV20-1 to TRBJ2-5; 13 nucleotides align to TRBD2. The germline CDR1 and CDR2 sequences are DFQATT and SNEGSKA (reference sequence). This CDR3 is built from 13 residues. In DNA form, the CDR3 reads TGCGGGGGGGGACTAGCGGGATTGAAGACCCAGTACTTC. The encoded protein is CGGGLAGLKTQYF.